This TCR beta chain was obtained from a study of radiation and T cells in renal cell carcinoma. Overall study context: Nephrectomy followed 15 Gy stereotactic body radiation by 4 weeks.

Only in-frame clones appear in the TCRdb table, and some are missing; sequencing was by immunoSEQ multiplex PCR. The sample includes 100,000 to 150,000 clones, roughly 91% of them seen just once. Trimming shortened V by 5 bases and J by 4 bases, and 5 bases separated the two germline ends. Looked up from germline, CDR1 is SGHNT and CDR2 is YENEEA. This CDR3 has 11 residues. Broader study findings: Without pretreatment biopsies, baseline tumor clonotype presence was undetermined.

Sample time point: blood 2 weeks post-SBRT. As for treatment: 15 Gy SBRT to primary tumor, nephrectomy 4 weeks later. As concerns this clone: The target antigen is unknown.

Source: blood, taken from a patient whose treatment included radiotherapy and nephrectomy. The rearrangement links TRBV11-3 to TRBJ1-2; D ambiguous. The origin of this receptor is a woman in her 70s with renal cell carcinoma. CDR3 sequence: CASSQGYGYTF. CDR3 nucleotides: TGTGCCAGCAGCCAAGGCTATGGCTACACCTTC.